The 28 T cell receptor beta chains listed next were all sequenced from one sample in a study of T cells in Graves' hyperthyroidism and ophthalmopathy. Researchers took RNA transcripts and amplified the TCR beta CDR3 regions from them. First-round RT-PCR of the TCR CDR3 relied on the HTBI primer set. TCRdb used MiXCR to reprocess the multiplex PCR reads, holding one entry per CDR3 protein. The data show about 500,000 distinct CDR3 sequences, roughly 14% seen once. The sample consisted of blood. Receptors were obtained from a woman aged 18-29 years with Graves' hyperthyroidism.

This clonotype was found many times. CDR3 sequence reads: CASSAPRLAGGSTEQYF. DNA for the CDR3: TGTGCCAGCAGCGCACCTAGACTAGCGGGAGGGTCTACGGAGCAGTACTTC. This chain uses TRBV6-1 with TRBJ2-7; 14 bases line up with TRBD2. The length of the CDR3 is 17 residues. The junction had 14 bases not matched to a gene; V was cut back by 6 bases and J by 7 bases. Germline lookup yields CDR1 MNHNS and CDR2 SASEGT.

This clonotype turned up a few times. V usage is TRBV19 and J usage is TRBJ1-1, with D hard to call. The CDR3 totals 14 residues. Trimming removed 2 bases at V and 0 bases at J, with 7 bases between. Germline V gives CDR1 LNHDA, CDR2 SQIVND (reference sequence). The CDR3 spells CASSISEMNTEAFF. The CDR3 nucleotides read TGTGCCAGTAGTATAAGTGAAATGAACACTGAAGCTTTCTTT.

To note about this clonotype: A read error may produce the germline difference seen at one junction end. The rearrangement uses TRBV27 and TRBJ2-5; possible D gene TRBD1, 5 bases. This CDR3 spans 14 amino acids. Germline V CDR1 and CDR2: MNHEY, SMNVEV (reference sequence). CDR3 nucleotides: TGTGCCAGCAGTTTAGGGGCCCCCCAAGGGACCCAGTACTTC. This encodes CASSLGAPQGTQYF.

There are a few counts of this clonotype. The V gene is TRBV20-1, the J gene TRBJ1-2; D gene unclear. The V end lost 5 bases, the J end lost 0 bases, and 10 bases lay between the germline ends. This CDR3 is 13 amino acids long. Germline V gives CDR1 DFQATT, CDR2 SNEGSKA (reference sequence). CDR3 sequence: CSAWAVANYGYTF. The CDR3 DNA follows: TGCAGTGCTTGGGCAGTAGCTAACTATGGCTACACCTTC.

A few counts support this clonotype. The genes are TRBV18 and TRBJ1-2; 7 bases agree with TRBD1. This CDR3 contains 15 residues. Looked up from germline, CDR1 is KGHSH and CDR2 is LQKENI. Unmatched junction bases numbered 4, after V lost 0 bases and J lost 3 bases. The CDR3 loop reads CASSPPGQSHYGYTF. CDR3 nucleotides: TGTGCCAGCTCACCACCGGGACAGAGTCACTATGGCTACACCTTC. The full variable domain, completed using reference TRBV18 and TRBJ1-2, is NAGVMQNPRHLVRRRGQEARLRCSPMKGHSHVYWYRQLPEEGLKFMVYLQKENIIDESGMPKERFSAEFPKEGPSILRIQQVVRGDSAAYFCASSPPGQSHYGYTFGSGTRLTVV.

This clonotype was found once. A junction end diverges from the germline sequence, so it may reflect a read error. The CDR3 DNA reads TGCGCCAGCGGCCAAGTAGGGGGGAATTCACCCCTCCACTTT. Translating gives CASGQVGGNSPLHF. V and J are TRBV4-1 and TRBJ1-6; a weak D match, TRBD1 (6 bases). The CDR3 spans 14 residues. In germline, CDR1 is MGHRA, CDR2 YSYEKL.

Turning to this clonotype: The junction shows a germline mismatch at one end, possibly a read error. The chain couples TRBV5-1 to TRBJ1-4; a weak D match, TRBD1 (5 bases). The CDR3 has 16 amino acids. Germline assignment: CDR1 SGHRS and CDR2 YFSETQ. The CDR3 sequence: CASSLGGHITNEELFF. The CDR3, as DNA: TGCGCCAGCAGCTTGGGCGGACATATAACTAATGAAGAACTGTTTTTT.

In its sample, this clonotype was seen many times. This chain links TRBV12-3 or TRBV12-4 with TRBJ1-4; D gene uncertain. V gave up 5 bases and J gave up 0 bases, with 13 bases separating them. The CDR3 extends over 16 amino acids. The CDR3 DNA is TGTGCCAGCAGTGCCCAAGTGGCCGCAACTAATGAAAAACTGTTTTTT. Residues: CASSAQVAATNEKLFF.

This clonotype was counted many times. The chain couples TRBV27 to TRBJ1-2; D not resolved. Trimming pared 0 bases from V and 3 bases from J, leaving 8 bases between. This CDR3 has 14 amino acids. CDR1 is MNHEY and CDR2 is SMNVEV in the germline V gene (reference sequence). In nucleotides, the CDR3 is TGTGCCAGCAGTTTATCGGTCTCCTACTATGGCTACACCTTC. Protein: CASSLSVSYYGYTF.

The V call is TRBV7-9, the J call TRBJ1-2; D is uncertain. CDR1 is SEHNR, CDR2 FQNEAQ, per germline (reference sequence). Trimming left V 3 bases short and J 8 bases short, with 19 bases between. The CDR3 has 15 residues. CDR3 loop: CASSFTEASPGGYTF. In DNA, the CDR3 is TGTGCCAGCAGCTTTACCGAGGCCAGTCCAGGAGGCTACACCTTC. Supplemented by reference TRBV7-9 and TRBJ1-2, the full variable domain reads DTGVSQNPRHKITKRGQNVTFRCDPISEHNRLYWYRQTLGQGPEFLTYFQNEAQLEKSRLLSDRFSAERPKGSFSTLEIQRTEQGDSAMYLCASSFTEASPGGYTFGSGTRLTVV.

This clonotype was observed a single time. The chain links TRBV9 to TRBJ2-4; D not resolved. CDR1 SGDLS and CDR2 YYNGEE come from the germline V gene. Trimming pared 3 bases from V and 6 bases from J, leaving 10 bases between. The CDR3 has 13 amino acids. DNA of the CDR3: TGTGCCAGCAGCGAGGGCCCCGGAAACATTCAGTACTTC. Residues: CASSEGPGNIQYF.

The J gene is TRBJ1-5, the V gene TRBV20-1; D call uncertain. There are 13 residues in the CDR3. Germline values: CDR1 DFQATT, CDR2 SNEGSKA (reference sequence). Trimming stripped 4 bases from V and 2 bases from J, with 9 bases between. The CDR3 loop reads CSAKEQGNQPQHF. In DNA, the CDR3 is TGCAGTGCTAAAGAGCAGGGCAATCAGCCCCAGCATTTT.

This clonotype was recorded at least ten times. The chain combines TRBV27 with TRBJ1-5, with D unclear. Germline CDR1 reads MNHEY; CDR2 reads SMNVEV (reference sequence). This CDR3 region has 15 residues. Deletions cut 4 bases from V and 9 bases from J, with 19 bases between. The CDR3 spells CASSSGGVPSRPQHF. CDR3 DNA: TGTGCCAGCAGTTCGGGTGGCGTTCCGAGCAGGCCCCAGCATTTT.

The chain links TRBV19 to TRBJ1-2; no clear D gene. Germline V lookup: CDR1 LNHDA, CDR2 SQIVND (reference sequence). The V gene lost 7 bases and the J gene lost 5 bases, with 20 bases spanning the gap. The CDR3 is made up of 15 amino acids. The CDR3: CASKEASNSIYGYTF. CDR3 sequence (DNA): TGTGCCAGTAAAGAGGCCTCCAACAGCATTTATGGCTACACCTTC.

The sample holds many counts of this clonotype. V and J are TRBV3-1 and TRBJ2-3; TRBD2 matches at 13 bases. The trim removed 0 bases at V and 12 bases at J, leaving 6 bases unmatched. The germline V gene encodes CDR1 LGHDT and CDR2 YNNKEL (reference sequence). The CDR3 runs 15 residues. The CDR3 protein is CASSQDRTSGRSQYF. The DNA of the CDR3 is TGTGCCAGCAGCCAAGATAGGACTAGCGGGAGATCCCAGTATTTT.

The chain employs TRBV12-3 or TRBV12-4 and TRBJ2-1; no reliable D call. The CDR3 consists of 15 residues. The V end lost 6 bases, the J end lost 5 bases, and 17 bases lay between the germline ends. The CDR3 bases are TGTGCCAGCAGGCGTTGGTCACAGCTAAACAATGAGCAGTTCTTC. Encoded protein: CASRRWSQLNNEQFF.

This clonotype was observed many times. This chain uses TRBV7-6 with TRBJ2-2; D perhaps matches TRBD2 (5 bases). CDR3 size: 16 residues. V was trimmed by 2 bases and J by 3 bases, leaving 13 bases between them. Germline CDR1 reads SGHVS; CDR2 reads FNYEAQ. This CDR3 is CASSLLRERDTGELFF. The CDR3 bases are TGTGCCAGCAGCTTATTACGGGAAAGGGACACCGGGGAGCTGTTTTTT.

This sequence joins TRBV12-3 or TRBV12-4 and TRBJ2-2; 8 positions agree with TRBD1. The length of the CDR3 is 13 residues. With 6 bases clipped from V and 5 bases from J, the junction kept 2 bases outside the gene matches. CDR3 in DNA: TGTGCCAGCAGACGGACAGGGACCGGGGAGCTGTTTTTT. It codes for CASRRTGTGELFF.

At least ten counts were recorded for this clonotype. The chain uses TRBV11-3 and TRBJ1-1; tentative D call: TRBD1 (6 bases). V lost 6 bases, J lost 6 bases, and 14 bases lay in between. The CDR3 has 13 residues. From germline, CDR1 is SGHNT and CDR2 YENEEA. In nucleotides, the CDR3 is TGTGCCAGCAGTCAGAACAGGGATTCTGAAGCTTTCTTT. Amino acid sequence: CASSQNRDSEAFF.

J is TRBJ2-1 and V is TRBV5-1; a weak D match, TRBD2 (5 bases). Germline-derived CDR1 and CDR2 are SGHRS and YFSETQ. V lost 3 bases and J 3 bases, leaving 19 bases between the germline ends. This CDR3 is 17 amino acids long. CDR3 sequence (DNA): TGCGCCAGCAGCTACGCCCGGACTGACGAATACTACAATGAGCAGTTCTTC. Translated, it gives CASSYARTDEYYNEQFF.

In its sample, this clonotype was seen a few times. This chain connects TRBV4-1 to TRBJ1-2; D is perhaps TRBD1 (6 bases). Trimming cost V 0 bases and J 5 bases, with 13 bases left between them. Germline CDR1 is MGHRA and CDR2 is YSYEKL. The CDR3 is 15 amino acids. The CDR3 nucleotides are TGCGCCAGCAGCCAAGACGGGGGCGAGGTTTATGGCTACACCTTC. It is translated as CASSQDGGEVYGYTF.

This clonotype appeared many times. The chain employs TRBV11-2 and TRBJ2-5, with 14 nucleotides matching TRBD2. This CDR3 has 17 amino acids. V lost 6 bases to trimming and J lost 5 bases; unmatched junction nucleotides: 11. The germline CDR1 and CDR2 sequences are SGHAT and FQNNGV. The CDR3 reads CASRRGLAGGGWETQYF. CDR3 nucleotide sequence: TGTGCCAGCAGACGAGGACTAGCGGGAGGAGGATGGGAGACCCAGTACTTC.

The table lists this clonotype with many counts. The chain employs TRBV3-1 and TRBJ2-1, with 8 bases matching TRBD1. This CDR3 region has 13 residues. Germline trimming cut 4 bases from V and 9 bases from J; bases unmatched to any gene: 5. Germline CDR1 is LGHDT and CDR2 is YNNKEL (reference sequence). The CDR3 region has the DNA TGTGCCAGCAGCCGACAGGGGCGAATTGAGCAGTTCTTC. It encodes CASSRQGRIEQFF.

This clonotype was seen ten or more times. V usage is TRBV2 and J usage is TRBJ1-5, with a tentative D call TRBD1 (6 bases). Trimming stripped 7 bases from V and 4 bases from J, with 11 bases between. CDR1 SNHLY and CDR2 FYNNEI come from the germline V gene. The CDR3 is 13 amino acids. CDR3 loop: CASISGANQPQHF. The CDR3 coding sequence is TGTGCCAGCATATCAGGGGCAAATCAGCCCCAGCATTTT.

This clonotype showed up many times. The chain is built from TRBV20-1 and TRBJ2-1, with 13 positions matching TRBD2. CDR1 is DFQATT, CDR2 SNEGSKA, per germline (reference sequence). CDR3 length equals 16 residues. The V segment lost 3 bases and the J segment 9 bases; nucleotides outside the gene matches: 11. CDR3: CSASASWTSGSSEQFF. The CDR3 coding sequence is TGCAGTGCTAGTGCATCCTGGACTAGCGGGAGCTCTGAGCAGTTCTTC.

This clonotype came up many times. This chain links TRBV7-9 with TRBJ1-1, with D maybe TRBD1 (5 bases). The CDR3 loop spans 13 amino acids. The V gene lost 3 bases and the J gene lost 2 bases, with 7 bases spanning the gap. In germline, CDR1 is SEHNR, CDR2 FQNEAQ (reference sequence). CDR3 protein: CASSFGHNTEAFF. DNA for the CDR3: TGTGCCAGCAGCTTTGGACATAACACTGAAGCTTTCTTT.

This clonotype was recorded at least ten times. The rearrangement uses TRBV28 and TRBJ2-7; maybe TRBD1 (6 bases). CDR3 length equals 13 residues. The germline V and J ends were trimmed by 2 bases and 2 bases, with 7 bases remaining between them. Germline lookup yields CDR1 MDHEN and CDR2 SYDVKM. For the CDR3, the DNA is TGTGCCAGCAGTTTACAGGGGCCCTACGAGCAGTACGTC. It specifies CASSLQGPYEQYV.

In this sample, this clonotype turned up many times. The CDR3 sequence is CASSPTLGRDTDTQYF. In DNA form, the CDR3 reads TGTGCCAGCTCACCGACCTTAGGGCGGGACACAGATACGCAGTATTTT. This chain connects TRBV18 to TRBJ2-3; D might be TRBD2 (6 bases). The CDR3 is made up of 16 amino acids. Per the germline V gene, CDR1 is KGHSH and CDR2 is LQKENI. Between the trimmed V and J ends, which lost 3 bases and 2 bases, there was a span of 15 bases.